Shown below are 8 T cell receptor beta chains from a single sample sequenced in a study of shared clonotypes between healthy human individuals. This table comes from immunoSEQ multiplex PCR, and its TCRdb copy is limited to in-frame clones, with some not included. Of around 1.5 million clones listed, 98% are singletons. The sample consisted of naive CD4+ T cells sorted from blood. Sample subset: CD45RA+ positively selected. These receptors were collected from a man aged 30-40 years in good health.

About this clone: This same CDR3 is encoded by further DNA sequences in the sample. This rearrangement joins TRBV18 to TRBJ2-3; D is perhaps TRBD2 (6 bases). The CDR3 runs 12 residues. Per the germline V gene, CDR1 is KGHSH and CDR2 is LQKENI. V was clipped by 2 bases and J by 6 bases, with 6 bases between them. CDR3 protein: CASSPAGDTQYF. The CDR3 DNA reads TGTGCCAGCTCACCAGCGGGGGATACGCAGTATTTT.

The rearrangement links TRBV6-1 to TRBJ1-5; tentative D call: TRBD1 (6 bases). The CDR3 contains 13 residues. CDR1 MNHNS and CDR2 SASEGT come from the germline V gene. V lost 5 bases to trimming and J lost 3 bases, with 8 bases between them. CDR3 sequence reads: CASSRDNNQPQHF. The CDR3 nucleotides read TGTGCCAGCAGTAGGGACAACAATCAGCCCCAGCATTTT.

CDR3 loop: CSFQSAGVVYNEQFF. The DNA for the CDR3 is TGCAGCTTTCAATCGGCGGGAGTCGTCTACAATGAGCAGTTCTTC. The chain uses TRBV29-1 and TRBJ2-1, with 7 bases aligning to TRBD2. Germline CDR1 SQVTM, CDR2 ANQGSEA. The CDR3 extends over 15 amino acids. V was pared by 8 bases and J by 3 bases, with 13 bases of the junction left unmatched.

The chain uses TRBV5-1 and TRBJ1-1; D remains unclear. Germline V gene data show CDR1 as SGHRS and CDR2 as YFSETQ. The germline V and J ends were trimmed by 4 bases and 1 base, with 11 bases remaining between them. This CDR3 is built from 14 residues. DNA of the CDR3: TGCGCCAGCAGCACCTGGACGGGGAACACTGAAGCTTTCTTT. This translates into CASSTWTGNTEAFF.

V gene TRBV6-1 combines with J gene TRBJ1-1; D is unresolved. V lost 6 bases to trimming and J lost 1 base, with 12 bases between them. The CDR3 has 14 amino acids. CDR1 and CDR2 from the germline V gene are MNHNS and SASEGT. The CDR3 here is CASRVSHRNTEAFF. The DNA for the CDR3 is TGTGCCAGCAGAGTTAGTCACCGGAACACTGAAGCTTTCTTT.

Written as DNA, the CDR3 is TGTGCCAGCAGCCCCTATAGCGGGCCCCTTGGAGGTGAGCAGTTCTTC. Its translation: CASSPYSGPLGGEQFF. The chain uses TRBV7-2 and TRBJ2-1; 7 nucleotides agree with TRBD2. Germline assignment: CDR1 SGHTA and CDR2 FQGNSA. CDR3 length: 16 amino acids. J gave up 9 bases and V 5 bases, and 16 bases lay outside the gene matches.

The chain recombines TRBV10-3 with TRBJ2-7, with 8 positions matching TRBD2. The junction had 8 bases not matched to a gene; V was cut back by 8 bases and J by 2 bases. CDR1 ENHRY and CDR2 SYGVKD come from the germline V gene. The CDR3 covers 14 residues. The CDR3 spells CAISSPGGPYEQYF. The DNA for the CDR3 is TGTGCCATCTCCTCCCCGGGAGGGCCCTACGAGCAGTACTTC.

The chain combines TRBV28 with TRBJ2-2, with 7 bases fitting TRBD1. CDR3 length equals 15 residues. Per the germline V gene, CDR1 is MDHEN and CDR2 is SYDVKM. V dropped 4 bases and J dropped 2; count of bases not matched to a gene: 4. The CDR3 bases are TGTGCCAGCAGTTCCGGGACAGCCAACACCGGGGAGCTGTTTTTT. Translation: CASSSGTANTGELFF.